The subject of this entry is one TCR beta chain. The antigen is undetermined. Generated by immunoSEQ multiplex PCR, the TCRdb table keeps only in-frame clones and is missing some. Of 130,000 to 150,000 clones listed, around nine tenths are singletons. V was clipped by 9 bases and J by 8 bases, with 19 bases between them. Germline-derived CDR1 and CDR2 are LNHDA and SQIVND (reference sequence). This CDR3 is 13 amino acids long. This entry belongs to a study of T cell responses to AZD1222 COVID-19 vaccine. The study, taken as a whole, reports: Vaccination with two AZD1222 doses was followed by a rise in Spike-specific TCR breadth and depth. Spike-wide vaccine-associated CD4 TCRs dominated at 160-218 and 743-854.

The TCR sequence derives from an adult in good health. The source was peripheral blood, collected on day 0 of AZD1222 vaccination. This chain uses TRBV19 with TRBJ1-2; D gene unclear. The CDR3 sequence is CASSHRASQGYTF. CDR3 DNA sequence: TGTGCCAGCTCCCATAGGGCCTCTCAGGGCTACACCTTC.